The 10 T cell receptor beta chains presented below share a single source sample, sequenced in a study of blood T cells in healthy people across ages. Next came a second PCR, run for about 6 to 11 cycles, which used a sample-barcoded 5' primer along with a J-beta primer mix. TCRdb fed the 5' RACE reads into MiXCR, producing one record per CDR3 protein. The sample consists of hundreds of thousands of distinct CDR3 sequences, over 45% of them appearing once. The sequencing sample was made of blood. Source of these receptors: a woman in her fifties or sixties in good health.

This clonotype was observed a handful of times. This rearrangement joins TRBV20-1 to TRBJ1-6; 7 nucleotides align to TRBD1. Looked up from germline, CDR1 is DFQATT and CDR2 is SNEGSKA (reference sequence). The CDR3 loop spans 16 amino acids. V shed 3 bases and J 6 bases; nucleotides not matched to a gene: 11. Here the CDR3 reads CSASRGRAGSNSPLHF. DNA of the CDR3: TGCAGTGCTAGTAGGGGGCGGGCAGGGTCTAATTCACCCCTCCACTTT.

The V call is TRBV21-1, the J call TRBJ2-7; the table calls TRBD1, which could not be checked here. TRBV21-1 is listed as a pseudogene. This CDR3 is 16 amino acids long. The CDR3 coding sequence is TGTGCCAGCAGCAAAGTCGGGGGCAGATTAACCTACGAGCAGTACTTC. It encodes CASSKVGGRLTYEQYF.

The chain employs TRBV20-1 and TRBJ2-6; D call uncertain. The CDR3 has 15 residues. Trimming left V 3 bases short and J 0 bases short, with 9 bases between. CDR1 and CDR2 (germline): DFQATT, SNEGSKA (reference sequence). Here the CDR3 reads CSARVPSSGANVLTF. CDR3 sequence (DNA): TGCAGTGCTAGGGTTCCCAGCTCTGGGGCCAACGTCCTGACTTTC.

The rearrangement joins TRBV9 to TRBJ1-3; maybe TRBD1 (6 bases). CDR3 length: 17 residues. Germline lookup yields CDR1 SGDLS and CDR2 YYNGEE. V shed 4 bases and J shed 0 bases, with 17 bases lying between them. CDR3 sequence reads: CASSPEAGAHSGNTIYF. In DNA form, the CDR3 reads TGTGCCAGCAGCCCCGAGGCGGGGGCCCACTCTGGAAACACCATATATTTT.

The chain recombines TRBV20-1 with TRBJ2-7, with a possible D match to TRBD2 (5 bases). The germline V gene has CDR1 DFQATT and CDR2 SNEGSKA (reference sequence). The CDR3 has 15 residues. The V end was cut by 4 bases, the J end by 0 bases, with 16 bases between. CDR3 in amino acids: CSATRLALTSYEQYF. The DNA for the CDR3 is TGCAGTGCTACACGGCTAGCCCTAACCTCCTACGAGCAGTACTTC.

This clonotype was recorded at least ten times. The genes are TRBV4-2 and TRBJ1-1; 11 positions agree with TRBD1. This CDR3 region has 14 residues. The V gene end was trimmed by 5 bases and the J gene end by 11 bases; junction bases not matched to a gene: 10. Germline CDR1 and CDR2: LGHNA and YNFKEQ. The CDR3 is CASSVGGQGAWAFF. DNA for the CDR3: TGTGCCAGCAGCGTGGGCGGACAGGGGGCATGGGCTTTCTTT.

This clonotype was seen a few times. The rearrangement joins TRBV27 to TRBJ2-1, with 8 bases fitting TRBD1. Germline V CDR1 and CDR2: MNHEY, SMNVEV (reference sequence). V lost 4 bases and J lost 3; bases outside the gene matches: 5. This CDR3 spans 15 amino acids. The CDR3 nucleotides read TGTGCCAGCAGTTCGGACAGGGTAGTCTACAATGAGCAGTTCTTC. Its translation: CASSSDRVVYNEQFF.

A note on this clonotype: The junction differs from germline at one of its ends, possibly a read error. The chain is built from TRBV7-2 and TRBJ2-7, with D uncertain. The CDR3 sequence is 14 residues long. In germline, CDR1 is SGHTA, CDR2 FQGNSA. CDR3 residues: CASSLERASYEKYF. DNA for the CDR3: TGTGCCAGCAGCTTAGAGCGAGCTTCCTACGAGAAGTACTTC.

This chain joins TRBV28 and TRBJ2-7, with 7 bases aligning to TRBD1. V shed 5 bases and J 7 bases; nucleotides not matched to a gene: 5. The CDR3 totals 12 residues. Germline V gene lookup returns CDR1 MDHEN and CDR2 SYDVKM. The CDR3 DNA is TGTGCCAGCAGTCTCCACAGGGGTGAGCAGTACTTC. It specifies CASSLHRGEQYF.

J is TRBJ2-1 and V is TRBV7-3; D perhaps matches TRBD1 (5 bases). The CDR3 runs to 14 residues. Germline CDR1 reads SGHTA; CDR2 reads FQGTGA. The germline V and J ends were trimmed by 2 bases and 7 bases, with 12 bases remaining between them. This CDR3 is CASSLGQGPNEQFF. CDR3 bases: TGTGCCAGCAGCTTAGGCCAGGGCCCAAATGAGCAGTTCTTC.